Described below is a single T cell receptor beta chain sequence and its context. Its target is not known. Samples underwent the assay at deep level. Several immunoSEQ 96-well plates shared each subset's DNA, each plate a replicate. Data came from immunoSEQ multiplex PCR; TCRdb stores just in-frame clones and leaves some out. The data show some 500,000 clones, 96% seen once. The data derive from a study of shared clonotypes between healthy human individuals. Whole-study results and caveats: What naive subsets generally showed was a larger estimated richness than memory subsets showed. Among four donors, roughly 5.5% of naive CD4 clonotypes were found in common.

This receptor was obtained from a woman aged 25-40 years in good health. Sequencing was carried out using naive CD4+ T cells sorted from blood. As for subset: CD45RA+ positively selected.

The CDR3 sequence is CASSLSDTRVEAFF. For the CDR3, the DNA is TGCGCCAGCAGCTTGTCGGACACAAGGGTTGAAGCTTTCTTT. The chain joins TRBV5-1 to TRBJ1-1, with D possibly matching TRBD1 (5 bases). The germline V gene has CDR1 SGHRS and CDR2 YFSETQ. With 1 base removed from V and 7 bases from J, the gap between germline ends came to 14 bases. This CDR3 has 14 amino acids.